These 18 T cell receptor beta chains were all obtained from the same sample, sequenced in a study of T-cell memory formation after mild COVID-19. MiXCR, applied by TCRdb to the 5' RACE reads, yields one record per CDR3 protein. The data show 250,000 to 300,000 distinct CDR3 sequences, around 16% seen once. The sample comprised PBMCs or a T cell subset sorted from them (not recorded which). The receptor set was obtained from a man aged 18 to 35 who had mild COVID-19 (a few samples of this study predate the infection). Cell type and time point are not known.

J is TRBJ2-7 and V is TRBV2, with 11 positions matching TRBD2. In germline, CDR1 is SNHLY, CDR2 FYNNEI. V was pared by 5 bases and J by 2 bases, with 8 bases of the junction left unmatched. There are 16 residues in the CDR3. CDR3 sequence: CASSHHGLAGAYEQYV. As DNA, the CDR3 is TGTGCCAGCAGTCATCATGGACTAGCGGGTGCCTACGAGCAGTACGTC.

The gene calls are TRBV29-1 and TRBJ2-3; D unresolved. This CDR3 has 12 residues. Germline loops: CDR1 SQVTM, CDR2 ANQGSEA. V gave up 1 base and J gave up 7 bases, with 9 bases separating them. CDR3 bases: TGCAGCGTTGAAGGGGCACGGTATACGCAGTATTTT. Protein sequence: CSVEGARYTQYF.

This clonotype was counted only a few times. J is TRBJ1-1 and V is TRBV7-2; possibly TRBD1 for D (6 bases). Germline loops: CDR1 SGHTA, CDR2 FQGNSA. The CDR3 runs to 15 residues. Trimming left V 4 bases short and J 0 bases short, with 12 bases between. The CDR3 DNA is TGTGCCAGCAGCTGGGGGGGCGGGGTGAACACTGAAGCTTTCTTT. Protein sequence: CASSWGGGVNTEAFF.

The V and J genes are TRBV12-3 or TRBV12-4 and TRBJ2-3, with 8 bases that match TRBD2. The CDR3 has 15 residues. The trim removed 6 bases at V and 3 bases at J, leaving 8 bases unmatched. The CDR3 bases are TGTGCCAGCAGCAGACGGGGGGGGTATACAGATACGCAGTATTTT. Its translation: CASSRRGGYTDTQYF.

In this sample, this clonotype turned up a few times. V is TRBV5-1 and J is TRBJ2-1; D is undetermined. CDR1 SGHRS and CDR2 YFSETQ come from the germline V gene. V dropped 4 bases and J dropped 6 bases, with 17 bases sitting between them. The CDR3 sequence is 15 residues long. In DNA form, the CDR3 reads TGCGCCAGCAGCCTCTCTCACGAAGGCCCCAATGAGCAGTTCTTC. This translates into CASSLSHEGPNEQFF.

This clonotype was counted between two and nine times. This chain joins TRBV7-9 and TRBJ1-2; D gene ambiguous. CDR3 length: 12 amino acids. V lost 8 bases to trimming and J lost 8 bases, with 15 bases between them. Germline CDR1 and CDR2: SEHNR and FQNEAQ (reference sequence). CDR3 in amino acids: CASGHALSGYTF. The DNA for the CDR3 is TGTGCCAGCGGGCATGCCCTGAGCGGCTACACCTTC.

The CDR3 is CSVEGASGGRETQYF. Written as DNA, the CDR3 is TGCAGCGTTGAAGGGGCTAGCGGGGGGCGAGAGACCCAGTACTTC. The chain combines TRBV29-1 with TRBJ2-5; 11 bases align to TRBD2. The CDR3 contains 15 residues. Germline V lookup: CDR1 SQVTM, CDR2 ANQGSEA. Losses at the gene ends were 1 base for V and 4 bases for J; bases not matched to a gene: 5.

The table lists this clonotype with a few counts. CDR3 bases: TGCGCCAGCAGTGAGTCTGGTAGAGATGAGCAGTTCTTC. Its protein product is CASSESGRDEQFF. The rearrangement uses TRBV10-1 and TRBJ2-1, with unresolved D. This CDR3 has 13 residues. Germline loops: CDR1 WNHNN, CDR2 SYGVQD (reference sequence). Trimming shortened V by 0 bases and J by 8 bases, and 8 bases separated the two germline ends.

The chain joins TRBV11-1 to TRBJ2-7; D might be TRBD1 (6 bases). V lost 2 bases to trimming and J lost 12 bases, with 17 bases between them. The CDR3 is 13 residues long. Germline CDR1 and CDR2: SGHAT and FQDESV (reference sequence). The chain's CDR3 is CASSLFSTGILYF. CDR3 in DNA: TGTGCCAGCAGCTTATTTAGTACAGGGATTCTGTACTTC.

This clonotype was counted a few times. The CDR3 DNA reads as TGTGCCAGCAGCCTCGACAGGGGGCCCGCCCTAGAGCAGTACGTC. Translated: CASSLDRGPALEQYV. The rearrangement links TRBV14 to TRBJ2-7; TRBD1 matches 10 bases. From germline, CDR1 is SGHDN and CDR2 FVKESK. V gave up 4 bases and J gave up 7 bases; unmatched junction bases: 10. The CDR3 contains 15 residues.

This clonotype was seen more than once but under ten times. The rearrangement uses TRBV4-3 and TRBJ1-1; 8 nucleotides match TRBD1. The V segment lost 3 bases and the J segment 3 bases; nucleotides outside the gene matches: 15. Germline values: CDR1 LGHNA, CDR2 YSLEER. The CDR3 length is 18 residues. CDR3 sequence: CASSHEFTQGARYTEAFF. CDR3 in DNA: TGCGCCAGCAGCCACGAGTTCACGCAGGGGGCGAGGTACACTGAAGCTTTCTTT.

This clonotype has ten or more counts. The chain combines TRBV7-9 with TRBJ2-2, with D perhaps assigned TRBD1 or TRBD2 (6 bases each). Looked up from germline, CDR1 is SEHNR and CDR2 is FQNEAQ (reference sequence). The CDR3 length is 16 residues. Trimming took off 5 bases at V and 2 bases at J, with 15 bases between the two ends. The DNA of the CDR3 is TGTGCCAGCAGCATGTTCACGGGGGCTAACACCGGGGAGCTGTTTTTT. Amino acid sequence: CASSMFTGANTGELFF. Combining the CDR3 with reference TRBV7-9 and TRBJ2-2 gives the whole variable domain DTGVSQNPRHKITKRGQNVTFRCDPISEHNRLYWYRQTLGQGPEFLTYFQNEAQLEKSRLLSDRFSAERPKGSFSTLEIQRTEQGDSAMYLCASSMFTGANTGELFFGEGSRLTVL.

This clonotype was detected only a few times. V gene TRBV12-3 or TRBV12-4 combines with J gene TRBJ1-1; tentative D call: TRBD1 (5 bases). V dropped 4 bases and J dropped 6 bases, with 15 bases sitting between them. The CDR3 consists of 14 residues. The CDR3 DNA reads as TGTGCCAGCAGTTCTACGACAGATCGGGCTGAAGCTTTCTTT. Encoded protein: CASSSTTDRAEAFF.

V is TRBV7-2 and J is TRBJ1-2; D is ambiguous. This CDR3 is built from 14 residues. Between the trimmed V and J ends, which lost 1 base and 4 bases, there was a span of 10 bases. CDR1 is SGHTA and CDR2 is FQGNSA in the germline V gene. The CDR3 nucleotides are TGTGCCAGCAGCTTAGTTCCCAGACGCTATGGCTACACCTTC. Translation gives CASSLVPRRYGYTF. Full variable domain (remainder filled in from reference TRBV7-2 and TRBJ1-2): GAGVSQSPSNKVTEKGKDVELRCDPISGHTALYWYRQSLGQGLEFLIYFQGNSAPDKSGLPSDRFSAERTGGSVSTLTIQRTQQEDSAVYLCASSLVPRRYGYTFGSGTRLTVV.

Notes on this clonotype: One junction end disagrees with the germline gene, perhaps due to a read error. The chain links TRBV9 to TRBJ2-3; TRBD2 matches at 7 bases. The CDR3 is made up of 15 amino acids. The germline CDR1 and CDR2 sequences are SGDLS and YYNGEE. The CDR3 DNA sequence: TGTGCCAGCAGCGTAGGGAGTCGAGGGAGGGATACGAAGTATTTT. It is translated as CASSVGSRGRDTKYF.

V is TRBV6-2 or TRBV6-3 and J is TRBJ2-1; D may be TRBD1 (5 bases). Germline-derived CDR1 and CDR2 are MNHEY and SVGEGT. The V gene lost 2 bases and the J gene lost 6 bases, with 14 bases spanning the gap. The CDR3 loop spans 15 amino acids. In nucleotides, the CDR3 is TGTGCCAGCAGTTACCTACCAGGGATGGCCAATGAGCAGTTCTTC. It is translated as CASSYLPGMANEQFF.

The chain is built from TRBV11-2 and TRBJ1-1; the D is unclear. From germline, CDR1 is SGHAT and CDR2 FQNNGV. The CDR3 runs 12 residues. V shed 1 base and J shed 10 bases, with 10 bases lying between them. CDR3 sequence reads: CASSLGGWGAFF. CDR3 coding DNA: TGTGCCAGCAGCTTAGGGGGATGGGGAGCTTTCTTT.

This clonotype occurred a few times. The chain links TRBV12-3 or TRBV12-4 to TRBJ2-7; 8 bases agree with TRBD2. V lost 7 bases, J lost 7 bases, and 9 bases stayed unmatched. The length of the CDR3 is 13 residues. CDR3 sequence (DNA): TGTGCCAGCAAACCCCCGGGCGGGGGGGAGCAGTACTTC. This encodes CASKPPGGGEQYF.